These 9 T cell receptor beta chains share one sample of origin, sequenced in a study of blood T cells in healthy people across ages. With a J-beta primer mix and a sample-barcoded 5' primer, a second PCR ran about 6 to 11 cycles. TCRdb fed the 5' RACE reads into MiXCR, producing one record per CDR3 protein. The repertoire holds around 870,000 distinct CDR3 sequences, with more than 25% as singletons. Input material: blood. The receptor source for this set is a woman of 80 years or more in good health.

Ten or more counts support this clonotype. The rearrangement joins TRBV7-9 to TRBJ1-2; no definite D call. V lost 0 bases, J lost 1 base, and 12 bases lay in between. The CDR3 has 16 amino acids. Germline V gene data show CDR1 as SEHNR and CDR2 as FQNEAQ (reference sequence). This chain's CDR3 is CASSLALVNRNYGYTF. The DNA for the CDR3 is TGTGCCAGCAGCTTAGCTCTCGTGAATCGTAACTATGGCTACACCTTC.

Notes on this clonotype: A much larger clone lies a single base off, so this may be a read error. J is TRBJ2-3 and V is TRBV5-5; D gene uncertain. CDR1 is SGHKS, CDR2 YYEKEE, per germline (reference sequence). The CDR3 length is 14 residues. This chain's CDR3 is CTSSQPGGTDTQYF. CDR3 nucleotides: TGTACCAGCAGCCAACCCGGCGGCACAGATACGCAGTATTTT.

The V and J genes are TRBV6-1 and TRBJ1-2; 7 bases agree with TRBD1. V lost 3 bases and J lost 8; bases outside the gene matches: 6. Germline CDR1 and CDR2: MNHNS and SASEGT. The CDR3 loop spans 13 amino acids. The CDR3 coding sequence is TGTGCCAGCAGTGACCGACAGGGAAGGGGCTACACCTTC. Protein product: CASSDRQGRGYTF.

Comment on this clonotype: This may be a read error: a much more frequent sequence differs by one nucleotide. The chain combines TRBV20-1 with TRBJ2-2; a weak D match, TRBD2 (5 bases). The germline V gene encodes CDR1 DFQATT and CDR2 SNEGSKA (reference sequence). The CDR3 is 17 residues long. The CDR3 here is CSARDHTREKNTGEPFF. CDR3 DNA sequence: TGCAGTGCTAGAGATCATACGAGGGAAAAGAACACCGGGGAGCCGTTTTTT.

As DNA, the CDR3 is TGTGCCAGCAGCACCTTGATCTGGCTAGCGGGGCATAGCACAGATACGCAGTATTTT. This encodes CASSTLIWLAGHSTDTQYF. The chain employs TRBV28 and TRBJ2-3; 9 bases match TRBD2. The V segment lost 6 bases and the J segment 0 bases; nucleotides outside the gene matches: 16. Looked up from germline, CDR1 is MDHEN and CDR2 is SYDVKM. This CDR3 has 19 residues. Using reference TRBV28 and TRBJ2-3 for the parts outside the CDR3, the full variable domain is DVKVTQSSRYLVKRTGEKVFLECVQDMDHENMFWYRQDPGLGLRLIYFSYDVKMKEKGDIPEGYSVSREKKERFSLILESASTNQTSMYLCASSTLIWLAGHSTDTQYFGPGTRLTVL.

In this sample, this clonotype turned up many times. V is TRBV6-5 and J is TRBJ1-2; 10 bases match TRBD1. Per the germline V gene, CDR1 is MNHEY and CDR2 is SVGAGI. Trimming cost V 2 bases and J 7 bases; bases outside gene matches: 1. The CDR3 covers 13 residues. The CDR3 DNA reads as TGTGCCAGCAGTTACGACAGGGGGCTTGGCTACACCTTC. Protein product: CASSYDRGLGYTF.

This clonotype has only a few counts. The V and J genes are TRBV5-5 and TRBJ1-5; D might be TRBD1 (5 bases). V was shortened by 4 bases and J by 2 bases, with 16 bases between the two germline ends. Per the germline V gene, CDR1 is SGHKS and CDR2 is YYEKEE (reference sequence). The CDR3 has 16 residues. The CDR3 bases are TGTGCCAGCAGCCTAGGACACCTAAAGGGCAATCAGCCCCAGCATTTT. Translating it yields CASSLGHLKGNQPQHF.

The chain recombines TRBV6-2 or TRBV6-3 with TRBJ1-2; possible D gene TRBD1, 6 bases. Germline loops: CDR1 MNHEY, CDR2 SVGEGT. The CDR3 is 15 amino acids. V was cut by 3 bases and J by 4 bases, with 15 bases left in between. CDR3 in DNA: TGTGCCAGCAGTTATCGCCGGGACACTGGCTATGGCTACACCTTC. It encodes CASSYRRDTGYGYTF.

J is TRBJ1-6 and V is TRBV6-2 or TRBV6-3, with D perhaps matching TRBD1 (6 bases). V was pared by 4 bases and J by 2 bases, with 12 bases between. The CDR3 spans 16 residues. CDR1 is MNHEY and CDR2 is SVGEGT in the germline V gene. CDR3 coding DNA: TGTGCCAGCAGTTCTACAGGGAACCCCTATAATTCACCCCTCCACTTT. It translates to CASSSTGNPYNSPLHF.